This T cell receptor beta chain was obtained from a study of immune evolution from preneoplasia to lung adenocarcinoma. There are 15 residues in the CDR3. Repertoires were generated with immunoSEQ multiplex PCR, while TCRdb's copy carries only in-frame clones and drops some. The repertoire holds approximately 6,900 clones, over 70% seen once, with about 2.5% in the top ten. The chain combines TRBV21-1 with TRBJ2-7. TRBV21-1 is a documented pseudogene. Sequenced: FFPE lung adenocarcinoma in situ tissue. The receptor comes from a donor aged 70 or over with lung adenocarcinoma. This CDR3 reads CASSIQYGKGYEQYF. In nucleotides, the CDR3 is TGTGCCAGCAGCATACAATATGGGAAGGGCTACGAGCAGTACTTC.